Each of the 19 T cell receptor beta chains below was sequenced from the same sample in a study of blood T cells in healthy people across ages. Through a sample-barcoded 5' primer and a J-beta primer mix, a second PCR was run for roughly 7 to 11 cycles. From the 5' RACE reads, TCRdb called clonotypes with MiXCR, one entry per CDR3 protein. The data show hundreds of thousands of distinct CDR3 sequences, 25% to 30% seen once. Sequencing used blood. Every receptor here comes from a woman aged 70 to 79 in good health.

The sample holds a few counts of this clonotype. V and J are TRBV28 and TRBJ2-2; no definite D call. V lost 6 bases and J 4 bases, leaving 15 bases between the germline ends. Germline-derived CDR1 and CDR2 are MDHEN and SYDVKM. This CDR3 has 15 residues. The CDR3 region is CASRESSRRTGELFF. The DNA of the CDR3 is TGTGCCAGCAGGGAGAGTAGCAGGCGCACCGGGGAGCTGTTTTTT.

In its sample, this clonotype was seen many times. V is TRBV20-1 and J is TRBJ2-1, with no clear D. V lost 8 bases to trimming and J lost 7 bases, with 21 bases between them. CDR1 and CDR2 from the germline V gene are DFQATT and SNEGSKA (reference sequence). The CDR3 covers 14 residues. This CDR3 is CSTQDALVPNEQFF. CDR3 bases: TGCAGTACCCAGGACGCGCTCGTGCCGAATGAGCAGTTCTTC.

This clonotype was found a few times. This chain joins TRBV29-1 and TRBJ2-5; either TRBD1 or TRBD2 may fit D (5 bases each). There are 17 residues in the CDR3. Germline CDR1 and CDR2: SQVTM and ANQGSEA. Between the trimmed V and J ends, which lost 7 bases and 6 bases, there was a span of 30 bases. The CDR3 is CSARTVERERGSQTQYF. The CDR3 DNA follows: TGCAGCGCTCGAACAGTGGAGAGGGAAAGGGGCAGCCAGACCCAGTACTTC.

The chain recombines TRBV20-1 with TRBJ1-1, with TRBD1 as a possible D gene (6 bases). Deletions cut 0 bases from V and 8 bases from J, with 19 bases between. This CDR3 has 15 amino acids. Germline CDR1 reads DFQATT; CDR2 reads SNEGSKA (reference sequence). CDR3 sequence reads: CSARDSSGHRREAFF. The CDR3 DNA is TGCAGTGCTAGAGATTCCTCGGGACACAGGAGGGAAGCTTTCTTT.

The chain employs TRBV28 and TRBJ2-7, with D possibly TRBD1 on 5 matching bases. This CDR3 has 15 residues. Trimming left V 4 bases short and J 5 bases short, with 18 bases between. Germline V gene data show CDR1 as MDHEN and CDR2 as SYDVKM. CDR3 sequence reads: CASSSYRQGLHEQYF. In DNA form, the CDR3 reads TGTGCCAGCAGTTCGTACCGTCAGGGCCTGCACGAGCAGTACTTC.

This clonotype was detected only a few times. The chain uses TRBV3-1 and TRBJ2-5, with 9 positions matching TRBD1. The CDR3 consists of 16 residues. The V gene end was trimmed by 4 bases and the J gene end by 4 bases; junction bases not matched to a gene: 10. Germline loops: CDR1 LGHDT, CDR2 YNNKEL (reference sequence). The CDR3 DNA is TGTGCCAGCAGCCCCTCCGGACAGGGGAGGAGAGAGACCCAGTACTTC. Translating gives CASSPSGQGRRETQYF.

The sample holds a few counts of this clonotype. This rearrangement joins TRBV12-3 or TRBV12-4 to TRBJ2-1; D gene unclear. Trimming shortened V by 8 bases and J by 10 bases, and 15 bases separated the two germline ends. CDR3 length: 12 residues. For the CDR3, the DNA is TGTGCCAGCTTCCCGGAGTCGGGCGAGCAGTTCTTC. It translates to CASFPESGEQFF.

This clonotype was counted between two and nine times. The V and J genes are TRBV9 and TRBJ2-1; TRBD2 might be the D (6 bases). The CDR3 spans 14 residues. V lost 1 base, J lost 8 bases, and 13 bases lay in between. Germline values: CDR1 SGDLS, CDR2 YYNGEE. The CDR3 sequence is CASSVRDSRDEQFF. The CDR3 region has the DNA TGTGCCAGCAGCGTAAGGGACTCGCGGGATGAGCAGTTCTTC.

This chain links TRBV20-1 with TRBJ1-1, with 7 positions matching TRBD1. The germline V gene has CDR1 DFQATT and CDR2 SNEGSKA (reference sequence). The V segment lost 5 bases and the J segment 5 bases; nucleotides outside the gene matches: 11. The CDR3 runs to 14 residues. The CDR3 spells CSAEFPGGWTEAFF. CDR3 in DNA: TGCAGTGCTGAATTCCCAGGGGGATGGACTGAAGCTTTCTTT.

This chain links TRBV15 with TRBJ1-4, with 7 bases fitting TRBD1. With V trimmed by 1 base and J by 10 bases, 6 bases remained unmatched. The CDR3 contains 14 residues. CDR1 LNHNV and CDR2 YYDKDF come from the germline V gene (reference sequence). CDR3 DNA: TGTGCCACCAGCAGAGGACAGGGTGGTGGAAAACTGTTTTTT. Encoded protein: CATSRGQGGGKLFF. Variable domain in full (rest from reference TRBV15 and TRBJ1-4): DAMVIQNPRYQVTQFGKPVTLSCSQTLNHNVMYWYQQKSSQAPKLLFHYYDKDFNNEADTPDNFQSRRPNTSFCFLDIRSPGLGDTAMYLCATSRGQGGGKLFFGSGTQLSVL.

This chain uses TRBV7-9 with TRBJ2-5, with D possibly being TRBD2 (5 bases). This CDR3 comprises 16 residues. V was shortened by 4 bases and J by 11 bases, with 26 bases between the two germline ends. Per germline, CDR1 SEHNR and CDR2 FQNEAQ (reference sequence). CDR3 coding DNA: TGTGCCAGCAGCTCACAGCGGACGGGATTATTAGGAGAGCAGTACTTC. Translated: CASSSQRTGLLGEQYF.

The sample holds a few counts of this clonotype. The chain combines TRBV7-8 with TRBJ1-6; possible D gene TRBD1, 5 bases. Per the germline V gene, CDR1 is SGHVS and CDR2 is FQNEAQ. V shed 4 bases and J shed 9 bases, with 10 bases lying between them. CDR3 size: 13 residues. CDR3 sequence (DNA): TGTGCCAGCAGCTGGGGGGACGGTTCACCCCTCCACTTT. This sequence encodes CASSWGDGSPLHF.

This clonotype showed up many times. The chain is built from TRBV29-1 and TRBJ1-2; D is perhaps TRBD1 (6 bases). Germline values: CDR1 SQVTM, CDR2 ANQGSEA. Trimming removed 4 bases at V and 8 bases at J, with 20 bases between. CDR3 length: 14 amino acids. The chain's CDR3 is CSVGEARGRSGYTF. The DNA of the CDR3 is TGCAGCGTTGGCGAGGCCAGGGGAAGATCAGGCTACACCTTC.

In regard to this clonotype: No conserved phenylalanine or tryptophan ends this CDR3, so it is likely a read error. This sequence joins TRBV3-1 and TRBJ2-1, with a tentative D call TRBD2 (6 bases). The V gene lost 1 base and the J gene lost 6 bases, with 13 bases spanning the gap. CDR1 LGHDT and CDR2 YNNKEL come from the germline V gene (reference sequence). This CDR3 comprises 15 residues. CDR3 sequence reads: CASSQGREWGNEQFS. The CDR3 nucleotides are TGTGCCAGCAGCCAAGGGCGGGAATGGGGCAATGAGCAGTTCTCC.

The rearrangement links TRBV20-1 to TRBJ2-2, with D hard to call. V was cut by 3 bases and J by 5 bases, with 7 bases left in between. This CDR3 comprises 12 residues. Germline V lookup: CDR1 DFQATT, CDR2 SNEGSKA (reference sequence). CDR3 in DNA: TGCAGTGCTAGGTTCGGGACCGGGGAGCTGTTTTTT. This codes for CSARFGTGELFF.

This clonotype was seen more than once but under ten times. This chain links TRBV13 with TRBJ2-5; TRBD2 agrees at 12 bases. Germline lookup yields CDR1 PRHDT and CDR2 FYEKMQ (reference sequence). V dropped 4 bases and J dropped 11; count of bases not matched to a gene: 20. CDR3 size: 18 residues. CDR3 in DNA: TGTGCCAGCAGCTCCCCCACTAGCGGGAGGAAAGGGACCTACGGGCAGTACTTC. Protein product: CASSSPTSGRKGTYGQYF. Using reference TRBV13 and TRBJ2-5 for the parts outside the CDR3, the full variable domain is AAGVIQSPRHLIKEKRETATLKCYPIPRHDTVYWYQQGPGQDPQFLISFYEKMQSDKGSIPDRFSAQQFSDYHSELNMSSLELGDSALYFCASSSPTSGRKGTYGQYFGPGTRLLVL.

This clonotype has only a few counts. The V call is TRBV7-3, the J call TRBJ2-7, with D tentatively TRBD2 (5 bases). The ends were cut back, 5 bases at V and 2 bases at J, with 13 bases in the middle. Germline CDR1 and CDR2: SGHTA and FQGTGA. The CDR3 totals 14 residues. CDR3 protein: CASSLRPGTYEQYF. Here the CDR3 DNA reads TGTGCCAGCAGCCTCCGACCGGGAACCTACGAGCAGTACTTC. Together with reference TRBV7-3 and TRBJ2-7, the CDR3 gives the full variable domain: GAGVSQTPSNKVTEKGKYVELRCDPISGHTALYWYRQSLGQGPEFLIYFQGTGAADDSGLPNDRFFAVRPEGSVSTLKIQRTERGDSAVYLCASSLRPGTYEQYFGPGTRLTVT.

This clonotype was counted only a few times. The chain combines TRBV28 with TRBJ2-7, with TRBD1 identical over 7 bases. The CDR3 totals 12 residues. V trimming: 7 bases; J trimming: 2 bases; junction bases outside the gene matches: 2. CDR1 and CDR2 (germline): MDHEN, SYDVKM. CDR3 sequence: CASMTGTYEQYF. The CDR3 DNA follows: TGTGCCAGCATGACAGGGACCTACGAGCAGTACTTC. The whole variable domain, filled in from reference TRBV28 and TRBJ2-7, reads DVKVTQSSRYLVKRTGEKVFLECVQDMDHENMFWYRQDPGLGLRLIYFSYDVKMKEKGDIPEGYSVSREKKERFSLILESASTNQTSMYLCASMTGTYEQYFGPGTRLTVT.

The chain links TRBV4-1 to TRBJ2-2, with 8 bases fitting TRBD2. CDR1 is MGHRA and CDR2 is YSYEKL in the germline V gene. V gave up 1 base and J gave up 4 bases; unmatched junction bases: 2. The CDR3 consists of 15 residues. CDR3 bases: TGCGCCAGCAGCCAAGGACTAGCGAGCACCGGGGAGCTGTTTTTT. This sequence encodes CASSQGLASTGELFF.